This T cell receptor (beta chain) was obtained from a study of blood T cell repertoires in COVID-19. The wider study: From T cells, B-cell-depleted T cells, or PBMCs came the material, which was cDNA or gDNA.

Trimming at V came to 8 bases and at J to 7 bases, leaving 15 bases not matched to a gene. The CDR3 covers 16 residues. Germline loops: CDR1 MNHEY, CDR2 SMNVEV (reference sequence). The method was immunoSEQ multiplex PCR; TCRdb's version includes in-frame clones alone and lacks a portion of them. The sample holds over 250,000 clones; 85% to 90% are singletons and the top ten take roughly 2.3%. What the recovered Cohort 3 donors had was two negative PCRs, clearance, or symptom resolution. The specimen was PBMCs or T cells enriched from blood (not recorded which). This receptor was taken from a woman aged 18-29 years who had recovered from COVID-19. The rearrangement links TRBV27 to TRBJ2-7, with 12 bases matching TRBD2. The CDR3 sequence is CASGNWLAGGLWEQYF. The CDR3 nucleotides are TGTGCCAGCGGTAACTGGCTAGCGGGGGGGCTGTGGGAGCAGTACTTC.